This record covers a single T cell receptor (beta chain). This entry belongs to a study of blood T cell repertoires in COVID-19. For the study at large: Sites across the United States, Italy and Spain contributed samples from acute and convalescent COVID-19.

Trimming removed 3 bases from V and 4 bases from J, with 22 bases in between. The CDR3 length is 18 residues. Germline CDR1 LNHDA, CDR2 SQIVND (reference sequence). In the original processing: Amplifying reference gene primers gave estimates of nucleated cell counts. The assay was immunoSEQ multiplex PCR, and TCRdb's table has in-frame clones only and misses some. That table supplies the V and J calls and clone size; D and trimming were determined from the DNA. The sample holds 150,000 to 180,000 clones, about 79% seen once. The chain is built from TRBV19 and TRBJ1-3; D might be TRBD1 (6 bases). The specimen sequenced was peripheral blood. The source of this sequence is a woman aged 55-75 years with acute or convalescent COVID-19. In DNA, the CDR3 is TGTGCCAGTAGTATCGCGTTGAGTGGGGACATCGCAGGAAACACCATATATTTT. It specifies CASSIALSGDIAGNTIYF.